This TCR beta chain originates from a study of OX40 agonist ivuxolimab in advanced cancers. Turning to the study itself: The treatment was a fully human IgG2 OX40 agonist, ivuxolimab. Points from the study as a whole: Researchers did not establish what antigens the expanded peripheral T cells target.

The CDR3 runs to 13 residues. V dropped 3 bases and J dropped 11 bases, with 11 bases sitting between them. The V gene's germline CDR1 is SNHLY and CDR2 FYNNEI. As to this clone: Its antigen is as yet unknown.

Sequenced by immunoSEQ multiplex PCR; TCRdb stores in-frame clones only, minus some. This sample yields around 20,000 clones, of which 82% are seen a single time; under 4% belongs to the top ten. This receptor was taken from an adult with an advanced solid tumor such as melanoma, head and neck, liver or kidney cancer. The source material was CD4+ or CD8+ T cells sorted from blood, sampled in a trial of the OX40 agonist ivuxolimab. The chain joins TRBV2 to TRBJ1-6; perhaps TRBD1 as D (6 bases). DNA for the CDR3: TGTGCCAGCAGTGAGGGACAAAGGACACCCCTCCACTTT. Its translation is CASSEGQRTPLHF.